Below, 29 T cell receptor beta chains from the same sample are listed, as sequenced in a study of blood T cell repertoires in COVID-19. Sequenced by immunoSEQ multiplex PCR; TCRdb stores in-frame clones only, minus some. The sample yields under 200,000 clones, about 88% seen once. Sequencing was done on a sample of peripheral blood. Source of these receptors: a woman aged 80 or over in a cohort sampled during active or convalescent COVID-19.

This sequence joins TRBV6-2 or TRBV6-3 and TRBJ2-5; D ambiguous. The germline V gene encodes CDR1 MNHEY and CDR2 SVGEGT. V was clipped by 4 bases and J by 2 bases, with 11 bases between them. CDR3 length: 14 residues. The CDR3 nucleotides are TGTGCCAGCAGTTCCCACTACCGACAAGAGACCCAGTACTTC. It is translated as CASSSHYRQETQYF.

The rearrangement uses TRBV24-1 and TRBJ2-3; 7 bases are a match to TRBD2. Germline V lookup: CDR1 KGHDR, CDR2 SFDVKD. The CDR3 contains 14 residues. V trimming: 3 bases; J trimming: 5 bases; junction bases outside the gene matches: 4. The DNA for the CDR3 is TGTGCCACCAGTGATCAGGGAGGGAGAGATACGCAGTATTTT. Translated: CATSDQGGRDTQYF.

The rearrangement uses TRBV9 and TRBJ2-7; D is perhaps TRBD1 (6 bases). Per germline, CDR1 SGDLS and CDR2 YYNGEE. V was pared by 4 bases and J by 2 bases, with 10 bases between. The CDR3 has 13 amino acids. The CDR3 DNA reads TGTGCCAGCAGCCCGGGACACCCCTACGAGCAGTACTTC. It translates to CASSPGHPYEQYF.

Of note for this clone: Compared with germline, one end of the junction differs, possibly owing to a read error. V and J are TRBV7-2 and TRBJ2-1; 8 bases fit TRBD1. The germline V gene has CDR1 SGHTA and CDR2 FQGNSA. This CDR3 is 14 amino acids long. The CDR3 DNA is TGTGCCAGCAGCACTCAAGGACAGGGCCCTTTCGTGCTCTTC. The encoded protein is CASSTQGQGPFVLF.

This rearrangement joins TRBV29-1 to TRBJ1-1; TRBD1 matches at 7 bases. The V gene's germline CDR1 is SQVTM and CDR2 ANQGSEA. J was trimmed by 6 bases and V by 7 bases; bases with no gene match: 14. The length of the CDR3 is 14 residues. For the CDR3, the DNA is TGCAGCGCCGTGCCGGACAGGAGGGCATCTGAAGCTTTCTTT. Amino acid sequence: CSAVPDRRASEAFF.

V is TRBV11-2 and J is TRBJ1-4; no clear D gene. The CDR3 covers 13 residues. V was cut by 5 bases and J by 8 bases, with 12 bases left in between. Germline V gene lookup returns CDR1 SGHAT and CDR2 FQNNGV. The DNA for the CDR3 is TGTGCCAGCAGCAGTCTAGAACGGGAAAAACTGTTTTTT. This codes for CASSSLEREKLFF.

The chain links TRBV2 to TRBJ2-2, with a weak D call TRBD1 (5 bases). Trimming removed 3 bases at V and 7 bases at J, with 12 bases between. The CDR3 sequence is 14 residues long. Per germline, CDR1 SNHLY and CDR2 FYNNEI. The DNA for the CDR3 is TGTGCCAGCAGTGATTCAAGGGGCAACGGGGAGCTGTTTTTT. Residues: CASSDSRGNGELFF. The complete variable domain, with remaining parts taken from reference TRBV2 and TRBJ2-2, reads EPEVTQTPSHQVTQMGQEVILRCVPISNHLYFYWYRQILGQKVEFLVSFYNNEISEKSEIFDDQFSVERPDGSNFTLKIRSTKLEDSAMYFCASSDSRGNGELFFGEGSRLTVL.

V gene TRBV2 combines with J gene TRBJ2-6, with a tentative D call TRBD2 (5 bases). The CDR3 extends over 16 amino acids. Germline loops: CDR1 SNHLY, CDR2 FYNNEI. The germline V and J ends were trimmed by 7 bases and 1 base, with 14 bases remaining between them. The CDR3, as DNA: TGTGCCAGCAAGGTCCGGGGTGGGTCTGGGGCCAACGTCCTGACTTTC. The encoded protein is CASKVRGGSGANVLTF.

CDR3 region: CASSYTTDTQYF. The CDR3 DNA reads TGTGCCAGCAGTTACACTACAGATACGCAGTATTTT. The V and J genes are TRBV6-5 and TRBJ2-3; the D is unclear. This CDR3 is 12 amino acids long. Trimming removed 2 bases at V and 3 bases at J, with 3 bases between. Germline V gene data show CDR1 as MNHEY and CDR2 as SVGAGI.

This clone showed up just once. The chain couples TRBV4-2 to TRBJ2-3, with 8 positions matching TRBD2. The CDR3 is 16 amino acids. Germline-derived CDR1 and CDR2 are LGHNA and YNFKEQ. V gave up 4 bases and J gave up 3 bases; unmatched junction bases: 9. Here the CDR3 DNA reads TGTGCCAGCAGCCGAACAGCTGCTAGCGGGACAGATACGCAGTATTTT. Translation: CASSRTAASGTDTQYF.

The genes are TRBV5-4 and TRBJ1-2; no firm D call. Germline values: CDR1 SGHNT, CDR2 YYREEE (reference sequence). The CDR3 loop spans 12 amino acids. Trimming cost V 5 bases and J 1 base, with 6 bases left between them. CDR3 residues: CASSTINYGYTF. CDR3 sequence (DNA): TGTGCCAGCAGTACAATTAACTATGGCTACACCTTC.

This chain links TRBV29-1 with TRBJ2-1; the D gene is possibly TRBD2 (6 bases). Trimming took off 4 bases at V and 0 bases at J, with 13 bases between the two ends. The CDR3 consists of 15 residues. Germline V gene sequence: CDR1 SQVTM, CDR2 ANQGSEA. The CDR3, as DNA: TGCAGCGTTGGTCTAGCGTTAAACTCCTACAATGAGCAGTTCTTC. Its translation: CSVGLALNSYNEQFF.

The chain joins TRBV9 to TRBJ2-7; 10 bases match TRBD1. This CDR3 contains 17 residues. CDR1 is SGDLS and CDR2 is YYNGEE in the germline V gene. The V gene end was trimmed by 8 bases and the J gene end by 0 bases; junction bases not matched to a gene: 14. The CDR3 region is CASHPGQGSHLSYEQYF. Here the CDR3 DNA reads TGTGCCAGTCACCCGGGACAGGGGTCCCACCTCTCCTACGAGCAGTACTTC.

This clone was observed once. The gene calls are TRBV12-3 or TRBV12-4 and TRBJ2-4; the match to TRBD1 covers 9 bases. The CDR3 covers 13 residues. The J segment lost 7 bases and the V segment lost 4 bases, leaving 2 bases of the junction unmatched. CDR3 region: CASSSGTGNIQYF. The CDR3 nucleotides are TGTGCCAGCAGTTCCGGGACAGGGAACATTCAGTACTTC.

CDR3: CAINPWGDEGGYTF. The DNA of the CDR3 is TGTGCCATCAACCCCTGGGGGGACGAAGGTGGCTACACCTTC. This chain uses TRBV10-3 with TRBJ1-2, with D possibly matching TRBD1 (5 bases). The CDR3 runs 14 residues. The germline V gene encodes CDR1 ENHRY and CDR2 SYGVKD. Between the trimmed V and J ends, which lost 7 bases and 7 bases, there was a span of 19 bases.

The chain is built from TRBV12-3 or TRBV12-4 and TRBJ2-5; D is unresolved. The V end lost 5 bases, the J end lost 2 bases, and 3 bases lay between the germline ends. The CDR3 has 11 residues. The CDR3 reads CASSIQETQYF. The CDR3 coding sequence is TGTGCCAGCAGTATACAAGAGACCCAGTACTTC.

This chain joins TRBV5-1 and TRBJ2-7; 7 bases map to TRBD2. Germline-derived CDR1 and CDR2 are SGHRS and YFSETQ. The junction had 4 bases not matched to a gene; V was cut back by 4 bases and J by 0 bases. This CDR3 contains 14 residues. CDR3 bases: TGCGCCAGCAGCCCTAGCGGTAGCTCCTACGAGCAGTACGTC. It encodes CASSPSGSSYEQYV.

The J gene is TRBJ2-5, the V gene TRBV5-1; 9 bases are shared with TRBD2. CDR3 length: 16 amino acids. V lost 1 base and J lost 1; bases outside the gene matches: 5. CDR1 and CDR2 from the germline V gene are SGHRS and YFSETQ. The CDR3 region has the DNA TGCGCCAGCAGCTTGATGCGGGGGGGCTTCCAAGAGACCCAGTACTTC. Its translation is CASSLMRGGFQETQYF. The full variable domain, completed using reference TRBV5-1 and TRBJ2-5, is KAGVTQTPRYLIKTRGQQVTLSCSPISGHRSVSWYQQTPGQGLQFLFEYFSETQRNKGNFPGRFSGRQFSNSRSEMNVSTLELGDSALYLCASSLMRGGFQETQYFGPGTRLLVL.

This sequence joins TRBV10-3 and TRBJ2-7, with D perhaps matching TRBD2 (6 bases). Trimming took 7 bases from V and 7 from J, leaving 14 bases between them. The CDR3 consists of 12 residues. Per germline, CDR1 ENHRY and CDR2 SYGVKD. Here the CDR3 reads CAITGGSEEQYF. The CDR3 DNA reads TGTGCCATCACCGGGGGTAGCGAGGAGCAGTACTTC.

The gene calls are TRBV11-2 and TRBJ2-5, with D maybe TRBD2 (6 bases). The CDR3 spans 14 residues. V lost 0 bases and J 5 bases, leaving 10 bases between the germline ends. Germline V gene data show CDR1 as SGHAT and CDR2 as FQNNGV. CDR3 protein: CASSLDRGSETQYF. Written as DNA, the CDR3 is TGTGCCAGCAGCTTAGATCGGGGGAGCGAGACCCAGTACTTC. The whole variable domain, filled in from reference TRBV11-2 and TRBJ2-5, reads EAGVAQSPRYKIIEKRQSVAFWCNPISGHATLYWYQQILGQGPKLLIQFQNNGVVDDSQLPKDRFSAERLKGVDSTLKIQPAKLEDSAVYLCASSLDRGSETQYFGPGTRLLVL.

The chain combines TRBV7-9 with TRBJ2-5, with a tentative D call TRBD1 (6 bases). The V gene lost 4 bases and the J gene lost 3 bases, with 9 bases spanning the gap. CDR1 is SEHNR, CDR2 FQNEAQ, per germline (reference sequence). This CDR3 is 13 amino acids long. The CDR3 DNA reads TGTGCCAGCAGCTGGGGACAAAAAGAGACCCAGTACTTC. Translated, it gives CASSWGQKETQYF.

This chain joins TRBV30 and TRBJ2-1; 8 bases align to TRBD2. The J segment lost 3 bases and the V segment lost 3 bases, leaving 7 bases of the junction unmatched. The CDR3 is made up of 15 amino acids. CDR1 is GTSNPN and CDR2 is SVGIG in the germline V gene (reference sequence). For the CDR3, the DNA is TGTGCCTGGAGCTCCGGGAGGGCCTACTACAATGAGCAGTTCTTC. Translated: CAWSSGRAYYNEQFF. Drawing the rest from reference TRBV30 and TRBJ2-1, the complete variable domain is SQTIHQWPATLVQPVGSPLSLECTVEGTSNPNLYWYRQAAGRGLQLLFYSVGIGQISSEVPQNLSASRPQDRQFILSSKKLLLSDSGFYLCAWSSGRAYYNEQFFGPGTRLTVL.

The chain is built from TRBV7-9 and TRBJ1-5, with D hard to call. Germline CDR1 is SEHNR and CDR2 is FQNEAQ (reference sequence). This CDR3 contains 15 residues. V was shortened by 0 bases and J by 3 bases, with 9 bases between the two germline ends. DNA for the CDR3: TGTGCCAGCAGCTTAGCCGCGGTGTCCAATCAGCCCCAGCATTTT. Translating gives CASSLAAVSNQPQHF.

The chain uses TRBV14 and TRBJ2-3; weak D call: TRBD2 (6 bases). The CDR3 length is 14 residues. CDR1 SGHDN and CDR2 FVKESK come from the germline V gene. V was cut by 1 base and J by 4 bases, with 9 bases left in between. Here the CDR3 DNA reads TGTGCCAGCAGCCAAGCCTGGGAGGCAGATACGCAGTATTTT. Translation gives CASSQAWEADTQYF.

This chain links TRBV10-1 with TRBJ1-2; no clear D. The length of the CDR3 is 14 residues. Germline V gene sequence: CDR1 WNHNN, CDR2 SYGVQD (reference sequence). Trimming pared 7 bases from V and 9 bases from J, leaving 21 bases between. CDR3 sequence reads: CASNRRGEGRRYTF. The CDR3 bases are TGCGCCAGCAACCGCCGGGGTGAGGGTCGGCGCTACACCTTC.

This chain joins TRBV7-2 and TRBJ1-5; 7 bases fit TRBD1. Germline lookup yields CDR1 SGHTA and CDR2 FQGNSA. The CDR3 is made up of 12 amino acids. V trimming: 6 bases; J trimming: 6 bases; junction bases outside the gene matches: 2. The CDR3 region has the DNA TGTGCCAGCAGTTCAGGGGGTCAGCCCCAGCATTTT. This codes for CASSSGGQPQHF.

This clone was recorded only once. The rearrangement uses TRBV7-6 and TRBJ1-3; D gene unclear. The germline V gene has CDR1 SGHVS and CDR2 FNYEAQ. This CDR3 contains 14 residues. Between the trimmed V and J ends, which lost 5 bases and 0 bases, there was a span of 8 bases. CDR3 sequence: CASSGYSSGNTIYF. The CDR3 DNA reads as TGTGCCAGCAGCGGCTACAGCTCTGGAAACACCATATATTTT. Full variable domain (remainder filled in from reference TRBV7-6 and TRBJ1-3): GAGVSQSPRYKVTKRGQDVALRCDPISGHVSLYWYRQALGQGPEFLTYFNYEAQQDKSGLPNDRFSAERPEGSISTLTIQRTEQRDSAMYRCASSGYSSGNTIYFGEGSWLTVV.

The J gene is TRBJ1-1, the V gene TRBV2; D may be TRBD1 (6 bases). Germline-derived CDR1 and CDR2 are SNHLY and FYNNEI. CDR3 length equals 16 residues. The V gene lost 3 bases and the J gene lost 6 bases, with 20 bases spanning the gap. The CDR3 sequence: CASSEDGRGVIPEAFF. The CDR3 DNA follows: TGTGCCAGCAGTGAGGACGGCAGGGGAGTCATCCCTGAAGCTTTCTTT.

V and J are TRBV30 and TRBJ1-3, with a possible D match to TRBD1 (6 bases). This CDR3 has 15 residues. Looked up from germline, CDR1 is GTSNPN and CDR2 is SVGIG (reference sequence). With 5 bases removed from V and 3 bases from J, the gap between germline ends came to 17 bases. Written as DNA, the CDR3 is TGTGCCTGGTCGCGGGGGGGCGCGGGTGGAAACACCATATATTTT. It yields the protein CAWSRGGAGGNTIYF. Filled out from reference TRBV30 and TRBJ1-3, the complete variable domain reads SQTIHQWPATLVQPVGSPLSLECTVEGTSNPNLYWYRQAAGRGLQLLFYSVGIGQISSEVPQNLSASRPQDRQFILSSKKLLLSDSGFYLCAWSRGGAGGNTIYFGEGSWLTVV.